This T cell receptor beta chain emerged from a study of cytomegalovirus exposure and HLA in healthy donors. Use of 60 Vbeta and 13 Jbeta primers characterized the PCR. Sequenced by immunoSEQ multiplex PCR; TCRdb stores in-frame clones only, minus some. The data hold about 140,000 clones, with 79% observed a single time. Deletions cut 2 bases from V and 5 bases from J, with 12 bases between. The CDR3 is 14 amino acids. CDR1 and CDR2 (germline): SGHAT, FQNNGV. V usage is TRBV11-2 and J usage is TRBJ2-5; D might be TRBD2 (6 bases). The sample consisted of PBMCs. The receptor was isolated from a man in his forties in good health and CMV-seropositive. The CDR3 is CASSLNTGAETQYF. The DNA for the CDR3 is TGTGCCAGCAGCTTAAATACGGGAGCGGAGACCCAGTACTTC.